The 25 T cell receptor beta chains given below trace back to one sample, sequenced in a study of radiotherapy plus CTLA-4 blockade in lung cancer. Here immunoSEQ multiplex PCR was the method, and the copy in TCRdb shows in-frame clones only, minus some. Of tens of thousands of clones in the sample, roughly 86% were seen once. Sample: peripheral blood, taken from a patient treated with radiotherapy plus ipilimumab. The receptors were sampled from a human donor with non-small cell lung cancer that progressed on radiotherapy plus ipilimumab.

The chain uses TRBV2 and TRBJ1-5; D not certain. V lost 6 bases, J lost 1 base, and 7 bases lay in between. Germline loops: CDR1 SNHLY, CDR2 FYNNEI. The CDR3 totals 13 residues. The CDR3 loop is CASSADSNQPQHF. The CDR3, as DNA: TGTGCCAGCAGCGCCGACAGCAATCAGCCCCAGCATTTT.

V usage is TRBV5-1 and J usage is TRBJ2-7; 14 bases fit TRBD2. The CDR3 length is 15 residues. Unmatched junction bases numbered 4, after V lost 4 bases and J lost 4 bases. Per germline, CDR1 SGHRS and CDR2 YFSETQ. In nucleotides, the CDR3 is TGCGCCAGCAGCCTGACTAGCGGGAGGGCGTACGAGCAGTACTTC. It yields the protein CASSLTSGRAYEQYF.

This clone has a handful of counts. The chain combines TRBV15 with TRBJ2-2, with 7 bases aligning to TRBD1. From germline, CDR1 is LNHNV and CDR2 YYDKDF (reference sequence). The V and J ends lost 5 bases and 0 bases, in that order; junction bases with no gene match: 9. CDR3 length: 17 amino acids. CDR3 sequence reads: CATSGRQGNANTGELFF. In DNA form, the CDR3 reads TGTGCCACCAGCGGCCGACAGGGTAACGCGAACACCGGGGAGCTGTTTTTT.

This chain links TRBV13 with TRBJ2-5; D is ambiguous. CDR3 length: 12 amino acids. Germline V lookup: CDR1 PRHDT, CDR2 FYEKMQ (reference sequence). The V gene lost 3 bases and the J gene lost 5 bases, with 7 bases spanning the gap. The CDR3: CASSLRAETQYF. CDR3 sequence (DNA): TGTGCCAGCAGCTTGCGAGCCGAGACCCAGTACTTC.

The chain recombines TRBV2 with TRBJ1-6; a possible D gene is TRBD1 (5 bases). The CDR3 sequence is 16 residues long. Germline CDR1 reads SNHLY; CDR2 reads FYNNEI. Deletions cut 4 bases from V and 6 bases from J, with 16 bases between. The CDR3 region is CASSVFPGRGNSPLHF. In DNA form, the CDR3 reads TGTGCCAGCAGTGTGTTCCCTGGTAGGGGTAATTCACCCCTCCACTTT. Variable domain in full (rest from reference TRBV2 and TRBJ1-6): EPEVTQTPSHQVTQMGQEVILRCVPISNHLYFYWYRQILGQKVEFLVSFYNNEISEKSEIFDDQFSVERPDGSNFTLKIRSTKLEDSAMYFCASSVFPGRGNSPLHFGNGTRLTVT.

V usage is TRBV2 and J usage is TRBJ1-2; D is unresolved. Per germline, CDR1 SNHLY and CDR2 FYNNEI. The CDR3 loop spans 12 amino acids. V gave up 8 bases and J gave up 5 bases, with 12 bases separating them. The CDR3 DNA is TGTGCCAGCCTCCTGGCGGGGTATGGCTACACCTTC. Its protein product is CASLLAGYGYTF.

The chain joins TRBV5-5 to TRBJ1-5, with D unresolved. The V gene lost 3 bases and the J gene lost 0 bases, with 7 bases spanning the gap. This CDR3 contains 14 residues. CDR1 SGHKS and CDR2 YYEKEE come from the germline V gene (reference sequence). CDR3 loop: CASSSQYSNQPQHF. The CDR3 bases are TGTGCCAGCAGCTCGCAGTATAGCAATCAGCCCCAGCATTTT.

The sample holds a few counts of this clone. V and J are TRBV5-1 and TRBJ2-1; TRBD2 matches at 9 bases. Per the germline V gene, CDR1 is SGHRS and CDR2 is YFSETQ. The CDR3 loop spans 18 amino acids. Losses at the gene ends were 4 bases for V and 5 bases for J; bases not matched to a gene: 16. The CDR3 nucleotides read TGCGCCAGCAGCGTATCCCGGGACAGAATAGCGGGGGACAATGAGCAGTTCTTC. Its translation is CASSVSRDRIAGDNEQFF.

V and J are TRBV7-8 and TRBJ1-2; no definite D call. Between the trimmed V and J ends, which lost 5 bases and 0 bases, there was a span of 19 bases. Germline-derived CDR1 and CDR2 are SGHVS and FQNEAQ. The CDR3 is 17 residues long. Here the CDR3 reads CASSRSRGTNSNYGYTF. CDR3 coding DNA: TGTGCCAGCAGCCGATCCCGTGGCACCAACTCTAACTATGGCTACACCTTC.

CDR3 sequence reads: CASSSGDRHNSPLHF. The CDR3 nucleotides are TGTGCCAGCAGTTCCGGGGACAGACATAATTCACCCCTCCACTTT. J is TRBJ1-6 and V is TRBV28, with 7 bases matching TRBD1. The junction had 5 bases not matched to a gene; V was cut back by 4 bases and J by 5 bases. The germline V gene encodes CDR1 MDHEN and CDR2 SYDVKM. The CDR3 has 15 residues.

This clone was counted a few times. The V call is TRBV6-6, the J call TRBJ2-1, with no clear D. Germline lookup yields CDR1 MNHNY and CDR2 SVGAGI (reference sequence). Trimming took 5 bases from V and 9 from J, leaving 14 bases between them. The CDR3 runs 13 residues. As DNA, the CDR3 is TGTGCCAGCAGTGCTTCTCCGTTGTCTGAGCAGTTCTTC. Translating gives CASSASPLSEQFF.

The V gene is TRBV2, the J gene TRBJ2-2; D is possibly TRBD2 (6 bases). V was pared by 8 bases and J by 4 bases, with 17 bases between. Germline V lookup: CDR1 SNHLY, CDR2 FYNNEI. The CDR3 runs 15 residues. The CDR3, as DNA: TGTGCCAGCCATCTAGGCGGGGTGGTCACCGGGGAGCTGTTTTTT. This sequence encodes CASHLGGVVTGELFF.

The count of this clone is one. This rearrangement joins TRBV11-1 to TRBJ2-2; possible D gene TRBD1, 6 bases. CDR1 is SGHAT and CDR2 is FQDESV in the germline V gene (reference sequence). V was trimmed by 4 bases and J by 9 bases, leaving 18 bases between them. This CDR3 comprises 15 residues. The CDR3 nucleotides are TGTGCCAGCAGCTCCCCAGGACAGCCTAAGAGGGAGCTGTTTTTT. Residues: CASSSPGQPKRELFF.

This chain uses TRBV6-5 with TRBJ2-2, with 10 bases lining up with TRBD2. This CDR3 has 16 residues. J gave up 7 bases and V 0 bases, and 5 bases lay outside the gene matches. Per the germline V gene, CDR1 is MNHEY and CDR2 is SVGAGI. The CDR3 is CASSYSSGRAGGELFF. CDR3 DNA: TGTGCCAGCAGTTACTCCAGCGGGAGGGCCGGCGGGGAGCTGTTTTTT.

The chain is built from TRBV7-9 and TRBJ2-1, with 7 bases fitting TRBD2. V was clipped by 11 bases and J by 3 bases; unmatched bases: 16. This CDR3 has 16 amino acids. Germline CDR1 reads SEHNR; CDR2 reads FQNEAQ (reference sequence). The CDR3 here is CAYHSGGAGHYNEQFF. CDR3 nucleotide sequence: TGTGCCTATCATTCCGGGGGAGCGGGGCACTACAATGAGCAGTTCTTC.

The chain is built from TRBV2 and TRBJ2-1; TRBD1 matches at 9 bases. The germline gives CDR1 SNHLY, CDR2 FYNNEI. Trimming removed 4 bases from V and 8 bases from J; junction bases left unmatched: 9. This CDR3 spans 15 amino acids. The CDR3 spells CASSGQGGRGDEQFF. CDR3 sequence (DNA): TGTGCCAGCAGTGGACAGGGGGGCCGCGGGGATGAGCAGTTCTTC. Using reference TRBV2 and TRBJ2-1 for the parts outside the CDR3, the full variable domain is EPEVTQTPSHQVTQMGQEVILRCVPISNHLYFYWYRQILGQKVEFLVSFYNNEISEKSEIFDDQFSVERPDGSNFTLKIRSTKLEDSAMYFCASSGQGGRGDEQFFGPGTRLTVL.

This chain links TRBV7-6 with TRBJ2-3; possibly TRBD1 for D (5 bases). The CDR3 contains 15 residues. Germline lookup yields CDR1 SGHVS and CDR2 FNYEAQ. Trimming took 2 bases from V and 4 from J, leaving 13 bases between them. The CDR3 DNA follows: TGTGCCAGCAGCTTATCCAGGGAAGTCGCAGATACGCAGTATTTT. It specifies CASSLSREVADTQYF.

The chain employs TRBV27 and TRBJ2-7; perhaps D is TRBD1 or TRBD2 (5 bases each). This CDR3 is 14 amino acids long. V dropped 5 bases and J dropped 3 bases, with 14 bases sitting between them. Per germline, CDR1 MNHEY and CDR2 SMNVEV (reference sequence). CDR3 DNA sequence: TGTGCCAGCAGTCCTAACCGGGACGGCTACGAGCAGTACTTC. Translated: CASSPNRDGYEQYF.

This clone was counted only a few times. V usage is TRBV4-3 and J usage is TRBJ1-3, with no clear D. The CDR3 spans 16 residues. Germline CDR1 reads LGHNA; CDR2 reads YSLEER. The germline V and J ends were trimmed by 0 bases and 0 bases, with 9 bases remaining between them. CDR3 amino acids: CASSQDWLVSGNTIYF. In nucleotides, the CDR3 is TGCGCCAGCAGCCAAGATTGGTTGGTCTCTGGAAACACCATATATTTT.

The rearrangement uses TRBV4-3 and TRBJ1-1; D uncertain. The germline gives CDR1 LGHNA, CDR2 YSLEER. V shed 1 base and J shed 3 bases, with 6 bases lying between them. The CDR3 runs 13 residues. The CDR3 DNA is TGCGCCAGCAGCCAAGCAGGATACACTGAAGCTTTCTTT. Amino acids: CASSQAGYTEAFF.

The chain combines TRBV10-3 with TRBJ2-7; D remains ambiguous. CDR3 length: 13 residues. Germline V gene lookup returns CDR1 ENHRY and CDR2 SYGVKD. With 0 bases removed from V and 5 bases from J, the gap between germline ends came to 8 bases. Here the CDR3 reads CAISESILDEQYF. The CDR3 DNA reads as TGTGCCATCAGTGAGTCGATCCTGGACGAGCAGTACTTC.

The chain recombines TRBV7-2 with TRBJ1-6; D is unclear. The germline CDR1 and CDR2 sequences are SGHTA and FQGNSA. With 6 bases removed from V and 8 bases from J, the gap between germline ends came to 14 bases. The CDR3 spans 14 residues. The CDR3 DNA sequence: TGTGCCAGCAGACCCGGAGTAACGCATTCACCCCTCCACTTT. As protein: CASRPGVTHSPLHF.

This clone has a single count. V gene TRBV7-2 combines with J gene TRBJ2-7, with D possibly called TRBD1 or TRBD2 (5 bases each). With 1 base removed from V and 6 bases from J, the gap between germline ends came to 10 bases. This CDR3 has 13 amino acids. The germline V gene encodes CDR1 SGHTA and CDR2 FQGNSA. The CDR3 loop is CASSLVGTGEQYF. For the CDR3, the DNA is TGTGCCAGCAGCTTAGTAGGGACCGGCGAGCAGTACTTC.

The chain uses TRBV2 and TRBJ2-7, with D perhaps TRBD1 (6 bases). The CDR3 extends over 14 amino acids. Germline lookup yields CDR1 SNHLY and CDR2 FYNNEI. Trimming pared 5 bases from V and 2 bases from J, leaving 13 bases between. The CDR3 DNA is TGTGCCAGCAGTCCACAGGGTCCCCCCTACGAGCAGTACTTC. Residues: CASSPQGPPYEQYF.

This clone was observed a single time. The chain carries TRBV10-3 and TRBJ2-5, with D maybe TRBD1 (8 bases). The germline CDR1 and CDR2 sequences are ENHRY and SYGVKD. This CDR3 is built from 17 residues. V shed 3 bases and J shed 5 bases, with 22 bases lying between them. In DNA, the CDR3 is TGTGCCATCAGTGACACCAACCGACAGGGGAGGGGGGAGACCCAGTACTTC. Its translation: CAISDTNRQGRGETQYF.